These 23 T cell receptor beta chains came from one sample sequenced in a study of neurological immune-mediated disorders. TCRdb reprocessed the 5' RACE reads via MiXCR and lists one record per CDR3 protein. The sample contains about 54,000 distinct CDR3 sequences, under 4.5% of which appear only once. Sequences were obtained from CD4+ T cells from blood. These receptors were collected from a woman in her 40s with multiple sclerosis.

This clonotype was found many times. This sequence joins TRBV7-2 and TRBJ2-3; the D is unclear. Trimming left V 7 bases short and J 10 bases short, with 21 bases between. Germline CDR1 and CDR2: SGHTA and FQGNSA. The CDR3 is made up of 14 amino acids. The chain's CDR3 is CASTAEPPTPSQYF. Written as DNA, the CDR3 is TGTGCCAGCACCGCCGAGCCTCCTACCCCATCGCAGTATTTT.

This clonotype was observed at least ten times. The chain combines TRBV20-1 with TRBJ1-2; tentative D call: TRBD1 (6 bases). The CDR3 loop spans 13 amino acids. Germline CDR1 reads DFQATT; CDR2 reads SNEGSKA (reference sequence). Trimming shortened V by 0 bases and J by 6 bases, and 11 bases separated the two germline ends. The CDR3 loop is CSARDQGMDGYTF. CDR3 nucleotide sequence: TGCAGTGCTAGAGATCAGGGGATGGATGGCTACACCTTC.

This clonotype was observed many times. The rearrangement uses TRBV5-1 and TRBJ1-1, with D uncertain. V shed 0 bases and J shed 7 bases, with 10 bases lying between them. CDR1 and CDR2 (germline): SGHRS, YFSETQ. The CDR3 covers 13 residues. The CDR3 loop is CASSLASRLEAFF. As DNA, the CDR3 is TGCGCCAGCAGCTTGGCCTCGAGGCTTGAAGCTTTCTTT.

This clonotype was seen ten or more times. This chain uses TRBV6-1 with TRBJ1-6; TRBD1 matches 7 bases. The length of the CDR3 is 13 residues. The V segment lost 7 bases and the J segment 19 bases; nucleotides outside the gene matches: 16. CDR1 and CDR2 (germline): MNHNS, SASEGT. The CDR3 region has the DNA TGTGCCAGCACCCTCAGTCAACCGGGACAGCCACACTTT. Its translation is CASTLSQPGQPHF.

This clonotype was detected ten times or more. The V call is TRBV6-5, the J call TRBJ2-7; D is perhaps TRBD1 or TRBD2 (5 bases each). This CDR3 comprises 12 residues. The V end was cut by 5 bases, the J end by 7 bases, with 12 bases between. Germline V gene data show CDR1 as MNHEY and CDR2 as SVGAGI. CDR3 nucleotides: TGTGCCAGCAGTACTCAGGGACGTGAGCAGTACTTC. Its protein is CASSTQGREQYF.

The rearrangement joins TRBV5-4 to TRBJ2-7, with TRBD1 matching over 7 bases. J gave up 2 bases and V 5 bases, and 10 bases lay outside the gene matches. There are 15 residues in the CDR3. Germline values: CDR1 SGHNT, CDR2 YYREEE (reference sequence). The CDR3 sequence: CASSFPGGTTYEQYF. CDR3 DNA: TGTGCCAGCAGTTTTCCAGGGGGAACTACCTACGAGCAGTACTTC. The whole variable domain, remainder taken from reference TRBV5-4 and TRBJ2-7, is ETGVTQSPTHLIKTRGQQVTLRCSSQSGHNTVSWYQQALGQGPQFIFQYYREEENGRGNFPPRFSGLQFPNYSSELNVNALELDDSALYLCASSFPGGTTYEQYFGPGTRLTVT.

This clonotype was picked up many times. The chain employs TRBV24-1 and TRBJ2-2, with D unclear. The germline gives CDR1 KGHDR, CDR2 SFDVKD. V was cut by 1 base and J by 5 bases, with 10 bases left in between. This CDR3 contains 15 residues. This CDR3 is CATSDFTDPTGELFF. The CDR3 nucleotides are TGTGCCACCAGTGATTTTACCGACCCTACCGGGGAGCTGTTTTTT.

In its sample, this clonotype was seen many times. The chain couples TRBV2 to TRBJ2-1, with D possibly matching TRBD1 (6 bases). Looked up from germline, CDR1 is SNHLY and CDR2 is FYNNEI. V gave up 6 bases and J gave up 0 bases, with 15 bases separating them. This CDR3 is built from 16 residues. CDR3 loop: CASSDRNPSSYNEQFF. CDR3 in DNA: TGTGCCAGCAGCGACAGGAACCCTAGCTCCTACAATGAGCAGTTCTTC.

This clonotype is medium-sized by share. The chain joins TRBV20-1 to TRBJ1-2; TRBD1 might be the D (5 bases). Germline V gene sequence: CDR1 DFQATT, CDR2 SNEGSKA (reference sequence). The CDR3 covers 17 residues. V dropped 0 bases and J dropped 1 base, with 18 bases sitting between them. The CDR3 here is CSARDPGEAGINYGYTF. Written as DNA, the CDR3 is TGCAGTGCTAGAGATCCGGGAGAGGCAGGGATTAACTATGGCTACACCTTC.

This clonotype has at least ten counts. This chain links TRBV4-1 with TRBJ1-4; TRBD1 aligns across 7 bases. The trim removed 3 bases at V and 0 bases at J, leaving 4 bases unmatched. The CDR3 length is 16 residues. Germline CDR1 is MGHRA and CDR2 is YSYEKL. The CDR3 spells CASSHDGTATNEKLFF. DNA for the CDR3: TGCGCCAGCAGCCACGATGGGACAGCAACTAATGAAAAACTGTTTTTT.

This clonotype was seen many times. CDR3 sequence reads: CASSWGDRAEAFF. As DNA, the CDR3 is TGCGCCAGCAGCTGGGGGGACAGGGCTGAAGCTTTCTTT. The J gene is TRBJ1-1, the V gene TRBV5-1; TRBD1 matches 9 bases. With 3 bases clipped from V and 6 bases from J, the junction kept 3 bases outside the gene matches. The CDR3 spans 13 residues. Germline loops: CDR1 SGHRS, CDR2 YFSETQ. Together with reference TRBV5-1 and TRBJ1-1, the CDR3 gives the full variable domain: KAGVTQTPRYLIKTRGQQVTLSCSPISGHRSVSWYQQTPGQGLQFLFEYFSETQRNKGNFPGRFSGRQFSNSRSEMNVSTLELGDSALYLCASSWGDRAEAFFGQGTRLTVV.

This clonotype was seen ten or more times. CDR3 DNA sequence: TGCGCCAGCAGCTTGGGCGGACGGGTGTTTGGCTACACCTTC. Translating gives CASSLGGRVFGYTF. The rearrangement joins TRBV5-1 to TRBJ1-2; no definite D call. CDR1 is SGHRS and CDR2 is YFSETQ in the germline V gene. Deletions cut 0 bases from V and 7 bases from J, with 13 bases between. This CDR3 contains 14 residues.

This clonotype appeared many times. The gene calls are TRBV29-1 and TRBJ1-4; possible D gene TRBD1, 6 bases. This CDR3 has 14 amino acids. Germline V lookup: CDR1 SQVTM, CDR2 ANQGSEA. Trimming shortened V by 6 bases and J by 5 bases, and 16 bases separated the two germline ends. CDR3 nucleotide sequence: TGCAGCGTCCGGGACATCGGGCCCAATGAAAAACTGTTTTTT. The encoded protein is CSVRDIGPNEKLFF.

This clonotype was seen repeatedly, ten times or more. This rearrangement joins TRBV12-3 or TRBV12-4 to TRBJ2-1; D remains unclear. The CDR3 has 14 amino acids. Trimming removed 3 bases from V and 1 base from J, with 7 bases in between. The CDR3 reads CASSFSESYNEQFF. For the CDR3, the DNA is TGTGCCAGCAGTTTTTCAGAGTCCTACAATGAGCAGTTCTTC.

This clonotype was observed at least ten times. This chain links TRBV11-2 with TRBJ1-2, with a weak D call TRBD1 (5 bases). The CDR3 consists of 17 residues. The V end lost 5 bases, the J end lost 2 bases, and 21 bases lay between the germline ends. Germline CDR1 is SGHAT and CDR2 is FQNNGV. CDR3 bases: TGTGCCAGCAGCCCACGGGGGTTAGGGGCCGGGAACTATGGCTACACCTTC. Protein product: CASSPRGLGAGNYGYTF.

This clonotype was observed at least ten times. The genes are TRBV20-1 and TRBJ2-1; 7 nucleotides match TRBD1. This CDR3 has 16 residues. V shed 5 bases and J 4 bases; nucleotides not matched to a gene: 14. Germline V gives CDR1 DFQATT, CDR2 SNEGSKA (reference sequence). CDR3 in DNA: TGCAGTGCTTTGGGGCAGGGGGTATATGTGTACAATGAGCAGTTCTTC. Residues: CSALGQGVYVYNEQFF.

This clonotype occurred many times. The chain combines TRBV29-1 with TRBJ1-5, with D perhaps TRBD1 (6 bases). With 4 bases removed from V and 6 bases from J, the gap between germline ends came to 10 bases. Germline V lookup: CDR1 SQVTM, CDR2 ANQGSEA. The CDR3 is made up of 12 amino acids. The CDR3 sequence is CSVGGGRQPQHF. Here the CDR3 DNA reads TGCAGCGTTGGGGGGGGGCGTCAGCCCCAGCATTTT.

This clonotype was recorded at least ten times. The chain uses TRBV4-1 and TRBJ1-1; D not certain. In germline, CDR1 is MGHRA, CDR2 YSYEKL. The CDR3 consists of 16 residues. The V and J ends lost 4 bases and 1 base respectively, with 16 bases between them. CDR3 residues: CASSLGRRLANTEAFF. The CDR3 region has the DNA TGCGCCAGCAGCCTAGGACGGAGGTTAGCGAACACTGAAGCTTTCTTT.

This clonotype was detected many times. This sequence joins TRBV12-3 or TRBV12-4 and TRBJ2-2; 8 bases match TRBD2. The CDR3 length is 16 residues. Trimming cost V 2 bases and J 6 bases; bases outside gene matches: 8. CDR3 sequence: CASSLNGGGQAGELFF. The DNA for the CDR3 is TGTGCCAGCAGTTTAAACGGGGGGGGGCAAGCCGGGGAGCTGTTTTTT.

Many counts were recorded for this clonotype. The CDR3, as DNA: TGCGCCAGCAGCTTGGCGACTAGCGGGGGGCCCGATACGCAGTATTTT. Amino acids: CASSLATSGGPDTQYF. The chain employs TRBV5-1 and TRBJ2-3; 13 bases are a match to TRBD2. CDR3 length: 16 amino acids. After removal of 0 bases from V and 6 bases from J, the junction contained 4 bases not matched to a gene. Germline loops: CDR1 SGHRS, CDR2 YFSETQ.

This clonotype has ten or more counts. The V call is TRBV20-1, the J call TRBJ2-7; the match to TRBD2 covers 8 bases. The length of the CDR3 is 13 residues. Germline V gene data show CDR1 as DFQATT and CDR2 as SNEGSKA (reference sequence). Losses at the gene ends were 5 bases for V and 7 bases for J; bases not matched to a gene: 10. CDR3 coding DNA: TGCAGTGCTGGGCGCGGGGGACTAGGGGAGCAGTACTTC. This codes for CSAGRGGLGEQYF.

This clonotype has a count of ten or more. The chain uses TRBV7-9 and TRBJ1-1, with unresolved D. Germline CDR1 reads SEHNR; CDR2 reads FQNEAQ (reference sequence). With 1 base removed from V and 6 bases from J, the gap between germline ends came to 3 bases. The CDR3 covers 11 residues. The CDR3 reads CASSLEAEAFF. The CDR3 DNA follows: TGTGCCAGCAGCTTAGAGGCTGAAGCTTTCTTT. Full variable domain (missing parts from reference TRBV7-9 and TRBJ1-1): DTGVSQNPRHKITKRGQNVTFRCDPISEHNRLYWYRQTLGQGPEFLTYFQNEAQLEKSRLLSDRFSAERPKGSFSTLEIQRTEQGDSAMYLCASSLEAEAFFGQGTRLTVV.

This clonotype was recorded many times. The rearrangement links TRBV5-1 to TRBJ1-6, with D hard to call. V dropped 4 bases and J dropped 0 bases, with 11 bases sitting between them. Germline lookup yields CDR1 SGHRS and CDR2 YFSETQ. The CDR3 is made up of 16 amino acids. The CDR3: CASSTGPSSYNSPLHF. Here the CDR3 DNA reads TGCGCCAGCAGCACTGGACCGAGCTCCTATAATTCACCCCTCCACTTT.